This is a list of T cell receptor beta chains from one sample in a study of immune evolution from preneoplasia to lung adenocarcinoma. The assay was immunoSEQ multiplex PCR, and TCRdb's table has in-frame clones only and misses some. This sample has roughly 1,400 clones, with more than 65% found just once. Input material: FFPE atypical adenomatous hyperplasia tissue from the lung. These receptors came from a person aged 70 to 80 with lung adenocarcinoma. Each CDR3 is given with its conserved first and last residue. A D gene is named only where the DNA matches it firmly. The size of a clone is reported for some rows only, either as once, few or many, or as a class for expanded clones.

j_call clone_size d_call v_call cdr3_aa cdr3_nt
TRBJ1-3 - - TRBV28 CASSFDSLVGNTIYF TGTGCCAGCAGTTTCGACAGCCTCGTGGGAAACACCATATATTTT
TRBJ2-5 few TRBD2 TRBV2 CASRGFGLALGETQYF TGTGCCAGCAGGGGGTTTGGACTAGCGCTAGGGGAGACCCAGTACTTC
TRBJ2-7 few TRBD2 TRBV14 CASSLAGVVVEQYF TGTGCCAGCAGCCTAGCGGGAGTTGTGGTCGAGCAGTACTTC
TRBJ2-7 - - TRBV19 CAGLSQEKGEQYF TGTGCCGGCCTCTCCCAGGAGAAGGGCGAGCAGTACTTC
TRBJ2-1 - TRBD2 TRBV30 CAWSVLAGPYNEQFF TGTGCCTGGAGTGTACTAGCGGGTCCCTACAATGAGCAGTTCTTC
TRBJ2-1 few TRBD2 TRBV18 CASSSTSESEQFF TGTGCCAGCTCATCGACTAGCGAAAGTGAGCAGTTCTTC
TRBJ2-3 - - TRBV10-1 CASSEGAADTQYF TGCGCCAGCAGTGAAGGAGCCGCAGATACGCAGTATTTT
TRBJ1-2 - TRBD1 TRBV29-1 CSVEETDREYYGYTF TGCAGCGTTGAAGAAACTGACAGGGAATACTATGGCTACACCTTC
TRBJ2-7 - TRBD1 TRBV5-6 CASSGGQGVAYEQYF TGTGCCAGCAGCGGGGGACAGGGGGTTGCCTACGAGCAGTACTTC
TRBJ1-1 - - TRBV30 CAWSAQGYTEAFF TGTGCCTGGAGTGCACAGGGCTACACTGAAGCTTTCTTT
TRBJ1-2 - - TRBV29-1 CSVDGFGNYGYTF TGCAGCGTTGACGGGTTCGGAAACTATGGCTACACCTTC
TRBJ1-4 - - TRBV2 CASKTNEKLFF TGTGCCAGCAAGACAAATGAAAAACTGTTTTTT
TRBJ1-5 - - TRBV28 CASDRAQGVPQHF TGTGCCAGCGATCGTGCCCAGGGAGTCCCCCAGCATTTT
TRBJ2-7 - - TRBV27 CASSLVREGEQYF TGTGCCAGCAGTTTGGTTAGGGAAGGCGAGCAGTACTTC
TRBJ2-7 - - TRBV7-6 CASSLAGGSYEQYF TGTGCCAGCAGCTTAGCCGGCGGTTCCTACGAGCAGTACTTC
TRBJ2-7 - TRBD2 TRBV11-2 CASSLASGGFPYEQYF TGTGCCAGCAGCTTGGCGAGCGGGGGGTTCCCCTACGAGCAGTACTTC
TRBJ2-7 - TRBD2 TRBV11-2 CASSPGTSGSVYF TGTGCCAGCAGCCCGGGGACTAGCGGGAGTGTGTACTTC
TRBJ1-1 - - TRBV5-6 CASSSVRGSKAFF TGTGCCAGCAGCTCCGTCCGGGGGTCGAAAGCTTTCTTT
TRBJ2-3 once - TRBV18 CASSPLREGDTQYF TGTGCCAGCTCACCATTACGCGAAGGAGATACGCAGTATTTT
TRBJ2-1 - TRBD2 TRBV5-3 CARSRKIGPDTSGSHNEQFF TGTGCCAGAAGCCGAAAAATAGGGCCCGATACTAGCGGGAGTCACAATGAGCAGTTCTTC
TRBJ1-4 few - TRBV27 CASSPTPGLDEKLFF TGTGCCAGCAGTCCTACTCCGGGTTTGGATGAAAAACTGTTTTTT
TRBJ2-1 - - TRBV30 CAWSVSGKGYNEQFF TGTGCCTGGAGTGTATCAGGGAAGGGTTACAATGAGCAGTTCTTC
TRBJ2-7 few TRBD1 TRBV6-1 CASSAGTGGSYEQYF TGTGCCAGCAGTGCCGGGACAGGGGGCTCCTACGAGCAGTACTTC
TRBJ2-1 few - TRBV11-2 CASSLGGGHYNEQFF TGTGCCAGCAGCTTAGGTGGGGGGCACTACAATGAGCAGTTCTTC
TRBJ2-1 few - TRBV4-1 CASSHLADSSYNEQFF TGCGCCAGCAGCCATCTAGCGGACAGCTCCTACAATGAGCAGTTCTTC
TRBJ1-5 - - TRBV21-1 CASSKGSRLAQPQHF TGTGCCAGCAGCAAAGGTTCAAGGTTGGCTCAGCCCCAGCATTTT
TRBJ2-1 - TRBD2 TRBV6-1 CASSGGLAPYNEQFF TGTGCCAGCAGTGGGGGACTAGCGCCGTACAATGAGCAGTTCTTC
TRBJ2-5 - - TRBV10-1 CASSEAGAETQYF TGCGCCAGCAGTGAGGCTGGGGCAGAGACCCAGTACTTC
TRBJ1-1 - - TRBV18 CASSPTGRNTEAFF TGTGCCAGCTCACCAACAGGACGGAACACTGAAGCTTTCTTT
TRBJ2-7 few - TRBV6-1 CASSEGLLSYEQYF TGTGCCAGCAGTGAAGGACTCCTCTCCTACGAGCAGTACTTC
TRBJ1-5 - - TRBV7-2 CASSPDSQPQHF TGTGCCAGCAGCCCGGACAGTCAGCCCCAGCATTTT
TRBJ2-1 - TRBD2 TRBV30 CASPGGSGYNEQFF TGTGCCTCCCCCGGCGGGAGTGGGTACAATGAGCAGTTCTTC
TRBJ1-1 - - TRBV21-1 CASSCKLATQFTEAFF TGTGCCAGCAGTTGTAAATTAGCTACACAATTCACTGAAGCTTTCTTT
TRBJ1-1 - - TRBV29-1 CSAAPLDSRTEAFF TGCAGCGCTGCCCCCCTGGACAGTCGGACTGAAGCTTTCTTT